The 24 T cell receptor beta chains given below trace back to one sample, sequenced in a study of CD8 T cells in ankylosing spondylitis. TCRdb reanalysed the 5' RACE reads using MiXCR and keeps one entry per CDR3 protein. Altogether some 250,000 distinct CDR3 sequences are present, around a tenth being singletons, with the ten largest covering roughly 6.8%. Sequenced: blood, either unsorted or a sorted T cell fraction (not recorded which). These receptors were obtained from a male donor with ankylosing spondylitis or in good health (not recorded which).

The rearrangement joins TRBV7-2 to TRBJ2-1; either TRBD1 or TRBD2 may fit D (5 bases each). CDR1 SGHTA and CDR2 FQGNSA come from the germline V gene. The CDR3 runs 15 residues. Trimming cost V 3 bases and J 5 bases, with 14 bases left between them. CDR3 DNA sequence: TGTGCCAGCAGCTTCGAACCGGGACCTAACAATGAGCAGTTCTTC. It yields the protein CASSFEPGPNNEQFF.

This rearrangement joins TRBV2 to TRBJ1-1, with TRBD1 matching 7 bases. Germline V CDR1 and CDR2: SNHLY, FYNNEI. The junction had 6 bases not matched to a gene; V was cut back by 6 bases and J by 5 bases. CDR3 size: 13 residues. CDR3 protein: CASRDDRVTEAFF. CDR3 sequence (DNA): TGTGCCAGCAGGGACGACAGGGTTACTGAAGCTTTCTTT.

This rearrangement joins TRBV5-1 to TRBJ2-7, with D perhaps TRBD2 (5 bases). The CDR3 contains 17 residues. Germline CDR1 SGHRS, CDR2 YFSETQ. Trimming cost V 1 base and J 2 bases, with 19 bases left between them. CDR3 loop: CASSLLKGGRFTYEQYF. The CDR3 nucleotides are TGCGCCAGCAGCTTGCTCAAAGGAGGCAGATTTACCTACGAGCAGTACTTC.

This clonotype was counted ten times or more. V usage is TRBV12-3 or TRBV12-4 and J usage is TRBJ2-1; a weak D match, TRBD1 (6 bases). This CDR3 has 13 residues. V was shortened by 7 bases and J by 4 bases, with 11 bases between the two germline ends. The CDR3 spells CASTQGQYNEQFF. For the CDR3, the DNA is TGTGCCAGCACCCAAGGACAGTACAATGAGCAGTTCTTC.

This clonotype was detected many times. The J gene is TRBJ2-7, the V gene TRBV5-1, with D tentatively TRBD2 (5 bases). This CDR3 region has 13 residues. Germline CDR1 reads SGHRS; CDR2 reads YFSETQ. V gave up 4 bases and J gave up 0 bases, with 8 bases separating them. The CDR3 reads CASSPRDSYEQYF. The CDR3 bases are TGCGCCAGCAGCCCTCGGGACTCCTACGAGCAGTACTTC.

This clonotype appeared many times. The V gene is TRBV9, the J gene TRBJ2-7; TRBD1 is a possible D gene (5 bases). The CDR3 is 14 amino acids. Trimming stripped 4 bases from V and 0 bases from J, with 11 bases between. Germline V lookup: CDR1 SGDLS, CDR2 YYNGEE. CDR3 loop: CASSLPDSSYEQYF. The CDR3 DNA sequence: TGTGCCAGCAGCCTCCCTGACAGCTCCTACGAGCAGTACTTC. Complete variable domain (other parts from reference TRBV9 and TRBJ2-7): DSGVTQTPKHLITATGQRVTLRCSPRSGDLSVYWYQQSLDQGLQFLIQYYNGEERAKGNILERFSAQQFPDLHSELNLSSLELGDSALYFCASSLPDSSYEQYFGPGTRLTVT.

This clonotype was recorded at least ten times. This sequence joins TRBV28 and TRBJ1-3, with D tentatively TRBD1 (5 bases). CDR3 length: 16 residues. CDR1 and CDR2 (germline): MDHEN, SYDVKM. Deletions cut 1 base from V and 0 bases from J, with 10 bases between. The CDR3 loop is CASSLLKTDSGNTIYF. As DNA, the CDR3 is TGTGCCAGCAGTTTATTAAAGACAGACTCTGGAAACACCATATATTTT.

V usage is TRBV9 and J usage is TRBJ1-2; TRBD1 matches at 8 bases. V gave up 4 bases and J gave up 8 bases; unmatched junction bases: 16. There are 16 residues in the CDR3. Germline assignment: CDR1 SGDLS and CDR2 YYNGEE. The CDR3 loop reads CASSPRNSDRGYGYTF. As DNA, the CDR3 is TGTGCCAGCAGCCCCCGAAATTCAGACAGGGGATACGGCTACACCTTC.

The V call is TRBV28, the J call TRBJ2-7; maybe TRBD2 (7 bases). CDR1 and CDR2 (germline): MDHEN, SYDVKM. V lost 4 bases to trimming and J lost 5 bases, with 15 bases between them. This CDR3 spans 14 amino acids. CDR3 region: CASSSGGHIDEQYF. CDR3 bases: TGTGCCAGCAGTTCGGGGGGACACATCGACGAGCAGTACTTC. Together with reference TRBV28 and TRBJ2-7, the CDR3 gives the full variable domain: DVKVTQSSRYLVKRTGEKVFLECVQDMDHENMFWYRQDPGLGLRLIYFSYDVKMKEKGDIPEGYSVSREKKERFSLILESASTNQTSMYLCASSSGGHIDEQYFGPGTRLTVT.

This clonotype was seen repeatedly, ten times or more. The chain links TRBV7-8 to TRBJ2-7; D may be TRBD2 (5 bases). V lost 3 bases, J lost 0 bases, and 15 bases lay in between. The germline V gene has CDR1 SGHVS and CDR2 FQNEAQ. This CDR3 spans 16 amino acids. CDR3 sequence (DNA): TGTGCCAGCAGCTTCCAGCCCGCAGGAGGCTCCTACGAGCAGTACTTC. It yields the protein CASSFQPAGGSYEQYF.

Many counts were recorded for this clonotype. The chain carries TRBV28 and TRBJ1-4; D is possibly TRBD1 (5 bases). Deletions cut 7 bases from V and 0 bases from J, with 12 bases between. CDR1 is MDHEN, CDR2 SYDVKM, per germline. This CDR3 has 15 residues. This chain's CDR3 is CASNGGDATNEKLFF. In nucleotides, the CDR3 is TGTGCCAGCAACGGGGGGGACGCAACTAATGAAAAACTGTTTTTT. The full variable domain, in which reference TRBV28 and TRBJ1-4 provide the parts outside the CDR3, is DVKVTQSSRYLVKRTGEKVFLECVQDMDHENMFWYRQDPGLGLRLIYFSYDVKMKEKGDIPEGYSVSREKKERFSLILESASTNQTSMYLCASNGGDATNEKLFFGSGTQLSVL.

The chain carries TRBV5-1 and TRBJ2-7, with no clear D. The ends were cut back, 8 bases at V and 2 bases at J, with 17 bases in the middle. The germline CDR1 and CDR2 sequences are SGHRS and YFSETQ. The CDR3 is 14 residues long. The CDR3 here is CARAKVGLTYEQYF. The CDR3 bases are TGCGCCAGAGCTAAAGTTGGTCTGACCTACGAGCAGTACTTC. The full variable domain, rest sourced from reference TRBV5-1 and TRBJ2-7, is KAGVTQTPRYLIKTRGQQVTLSCSPISGHRSVSWYQQTPGQGLQFLFEYFSETQRNKGNFPGRFSGRQFSNSRSEMNVSTLELGDSALYLCARAKVGLTYEQYFGPGTRLTVT.

This clonotype was seen many times. CDR3 protein: CASSIHRDSANQPQHF. CDR3 nucleotides: TGTGCCAGCAGCATTCACCGGGACAGTGCCAATCAGCCCCAGCATTTT. The rearrangement uses TRBV21-1 and TRBJ1-5; the D call TRBD1 from the table was never checked on the DNA. TRBV21-1 is assigned pseudogene status. This CDR3 is 16 amino acids long.

This clonotype came up many times. This chain links TRBV9 with TRBJ2-5; D call uncertain. The CDR3 is made up of 13 amino acids. Germline-derived CDR1 and CDR2 are SGDLS and YYNGEE. Trimming took 1 base from V and 3 from J, leaving 7 bases between them. CDR3 bases: TGTGCCAGCAGCGTAAGGTCCAAAGAGACCCAGTACTTC. As protein: CASSVRSKETQYF.

This clonotype has at least ten counts. The V call is TRBV5-1, the J call TRBJ2-1; perhaps TRBD1 as D (7 bases). The germline CDR1 and CDR2 sequences are SGHRS and YFSETQ. This CDR3 comprises 16 residues. The V end lost 2 bases, the J end lost 4 bases, and 16 bases lay between the germline ends. As DNA, the CDR3 is TGCGCCAGCAGCTTAACAGGGGCGGAGGGATACAATGAGCAGTTCTTC. Translating it yields CASSLTGAEGYNEQFF.

This clonotype was detected many times. The chain has TRBV15 and TRBJ2-3; 7 bases map to TRBD2. The ends lost 3 bases at V and 1 base at J; junction bases unmatched: 7. The germline gives CDR1 LNHNV, CDR2 YYDKDF (reference sequence). The CDR3 runs 16 residues. The CDR3 region is CATSRVGGAGTDTQYF. The CDR3 DNA sequence: TGTGCCACCAGCAGGGTGGGAGGGGCCGGCACAGATACGCAGTATTTT.

V gene TRBV10-3 combines with J gene TRBJ1-6, with 9 bases aligning to TRBD1. The CDR3 runs to 16 residues. The V gene end was trimmed by 3 bases and the J gene end by 4 bases; junction bases not matched to a gene: 4. Per the germline V gene, CDR1 is ENHRY and CDR2 is SYGVKD. The CDR3 sequence is CAISDRTGVYNSPLHF. In nucleotides, the CDR3 is TGTGCCATCAGTGACCGGACAGGGGTATATAATTCACCCCTCCACTTT.

This clonotype was recorded many times. The gene calls are TRBV7-8 and TRBJ1-1, with a possible D match to TRBD1 (5 bases). The CDR3 runs to 14 residues. Germline V gives CDR1 SGHVS, CDR2 FQNEAQ. Trimming took 4 bases from V and 4 from J, leaving 13 bases between them. CDR3 in amino acids: CASSSRGWGTEAFF. Here the CDR3 DNA reads TGTGCCAGCAGCTCTAGGGGCTGGGGCACTGAAGCTTTCTTT.

This clonotype was picked up many times. The chain uses TRBV29-1 and TRBJ2-3; 13 bases are shared with TRBD2. The V gene's germline CDR1 is SQVTM and CDR2 ANQGSEA. V gave up 3 bases and J gave up 5 bases; unmatched junction bases: 5. The CDR3 contains 15 residues. CDR3 DNA: TGCAGCGTTGATGGGACTAGCGGGGTAGGAGATACGCAGTATTTT. Residues: CSVDGTSGVGDTQYF.

This clonotype was found many times. The CDR3 bases are TGTGCCAGCAGTTTGTCCGGGAGAAGATGGTCGGCCCAGCATTTT. Translated: CASSLSGRRWSAQHF. This chain uses TRBV12-3 or TRBV12-4 with TRBJ1-5; unclear D gene. This CDR3 has 15 amino acids. The V gene lost 3 bases and the J gene lost 11 bases, with 20 bases spanning the gap.

At least ten counts were recorded for this clonotype. The V gene is TRBV12-3 or TRBV12-4, the J gene TRBJ2-3, with 7 bases matching TRBD1. The CDR3 has 16 residues. The junction had 6 bases not matched to a gene; V was cut back by 3 bases and J by 0 bases. CDR3 in amino acids: CASSLTGTVSTDTQYF. The CDR3 nucleotides read TGTGCCAGCAGTTTGACCGGGACAGTCAGCACAGATACGCAGTATTTT.

This clonotype has a handful of counts. The chain employs TRBV3-1 and TRBJ1-4; 10 bases map to TRBD1. Germline-derived CDR1 and CDR2 are LGHDT and YNNKEL (reference sequence). The CDR3 is 16 amino acids. J lost 6 bases, V lost 2 bases, and 6 bases had no gene match. The CDR3 DNA reads as TGTGCCAGCAGCCAAATGCTAGGGACAGGGGATGAAAAACTGTTTTTT. This gives the protein CASSQMLGTGDEKLFF.

This clonotype occurred a few times. This chain uses TRBV12-3 or TRBV12-4 with TRBJ2-7; D perhaps matches TRBD2 (5 bases). Trimming removed 2 bases from V and 4 bases from J, with 9 bases in between. This CDR3 contains 13 residues. The DNA of the CDR3 is TGTGCCAGCAGTTTAAGACCGGGGTACGAGCAGTACTTC. This codes for CASSLRPGYEQYF.

This clonotype occurred many times. V is TRBV12-3 or TRBV12-4 and J is TRBJ2-3; 9 bases align to TRBD2. V lost 1 base to trimming and J lost 6 bases; unmatched junction nucleotides: 2. The CDR3 is 14 residues long. The CDR3 sequence: CASSLDSGSDTQYF. The CDR3 DNA reads TGTGCCAGCAGTTTAGATAGCGGGAGTGATACGCAGTATTTT.